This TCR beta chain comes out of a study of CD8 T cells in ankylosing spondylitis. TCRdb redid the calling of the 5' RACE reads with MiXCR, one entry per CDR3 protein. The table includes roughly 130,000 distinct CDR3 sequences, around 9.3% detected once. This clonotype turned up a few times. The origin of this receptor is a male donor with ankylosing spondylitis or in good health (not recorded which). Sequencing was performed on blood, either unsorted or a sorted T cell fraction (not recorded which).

CDR3 bases: TGCAGTGCTAAAACGACAGCGAACACTGAAGCTTTCTTT. Protein: CSAKTTANTEAFF. The chain employs TRBV20-1 and TRBJ1-1; possibly TRBD1 for D (5 bases). With 4 bases removed from V and 1 base from J, the gap between germline ends came to 10 bases. CDR3 length: 13 residues. CDR1 DFQATT and CDR2 SNEGSKA come from the germline V gene (reference sequence).